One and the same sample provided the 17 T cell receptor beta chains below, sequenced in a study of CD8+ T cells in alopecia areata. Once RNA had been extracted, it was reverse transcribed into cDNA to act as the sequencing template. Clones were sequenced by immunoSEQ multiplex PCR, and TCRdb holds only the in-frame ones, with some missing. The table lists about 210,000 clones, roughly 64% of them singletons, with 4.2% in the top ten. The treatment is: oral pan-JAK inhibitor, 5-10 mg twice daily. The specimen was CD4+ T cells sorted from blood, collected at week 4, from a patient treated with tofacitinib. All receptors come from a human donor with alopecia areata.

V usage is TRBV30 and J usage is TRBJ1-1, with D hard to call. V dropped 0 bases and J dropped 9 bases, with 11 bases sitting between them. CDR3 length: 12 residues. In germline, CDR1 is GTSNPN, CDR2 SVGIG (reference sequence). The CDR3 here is CAWSVRADKAFF. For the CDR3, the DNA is TGTGCCTGGAGTGTAAGGGCCGACAAAGCTTTCTTT.

DNA for the CDR3: TGTGCCAGCACCCGGGAGAGGGGGCCCTCCTACGAGCAGTACTTC. It is translated as CASTRERGPSYEQYF. The chain has TRBV2 and TRBJ2-7, with D perhaps TRBD1 (7 bases). The V and J ends lost 7 bases and 0 bases respectively, with 16 bases between them. There are 15 residues in the CDR3. CDR1 SNHLY and CDR2 FYNNEI come from the germline V gene.

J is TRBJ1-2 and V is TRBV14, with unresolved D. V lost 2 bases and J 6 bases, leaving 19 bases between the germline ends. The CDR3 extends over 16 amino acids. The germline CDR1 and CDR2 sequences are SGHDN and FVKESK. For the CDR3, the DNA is TGTGCCAGCAGCCAACTGACTGGTTTAACTCTTCATGGCTACACCTTC. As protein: CASSQLTGLTLHGYTF.

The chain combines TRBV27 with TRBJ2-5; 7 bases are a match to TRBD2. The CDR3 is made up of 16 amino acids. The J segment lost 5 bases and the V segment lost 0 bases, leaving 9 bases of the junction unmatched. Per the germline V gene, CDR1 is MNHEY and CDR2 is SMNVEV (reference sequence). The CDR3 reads CASSLSGTTPGETQYF. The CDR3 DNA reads TGTGCCAGCAGTTTATCCGGGACTACGCCCGGTGAGACCCAGTACTTC.

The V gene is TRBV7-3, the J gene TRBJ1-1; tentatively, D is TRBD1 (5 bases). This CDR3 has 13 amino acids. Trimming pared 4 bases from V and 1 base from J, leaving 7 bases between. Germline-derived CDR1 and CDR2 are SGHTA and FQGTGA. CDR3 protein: CASSSGQNTEAFF. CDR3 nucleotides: TGTGCCAGCAGCTCAGGACAGAACACTGAAGCTTTCTTT.

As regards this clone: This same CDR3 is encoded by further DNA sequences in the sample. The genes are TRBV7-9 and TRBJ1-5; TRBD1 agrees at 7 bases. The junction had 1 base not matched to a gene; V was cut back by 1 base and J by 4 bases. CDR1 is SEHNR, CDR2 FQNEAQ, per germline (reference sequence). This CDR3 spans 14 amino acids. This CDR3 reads CASSLGTGNQPQHF. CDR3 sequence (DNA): TGTGCCAGCAGCTTAGGGACAGGAAATCAGCCCCAGCATTTT.

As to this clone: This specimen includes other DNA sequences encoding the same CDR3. The CDR3 reads CASSFGQGNQPQHF. The CDR3 DNA sequence: TGTGCCAGCAGTTTCGGGCAGGGCAATCAGCCCCAGCATTTT. V and J are TRBV27 and TRBJ1-5; D gene ambiguous. V was clipped by 3 bases and J by 2 bases, with 8 bases between them. The CDR3 is 14 residues long. Looked up from germline, CDR1 is MNHEY and CDR2 is SMNVEV (reference sequence).

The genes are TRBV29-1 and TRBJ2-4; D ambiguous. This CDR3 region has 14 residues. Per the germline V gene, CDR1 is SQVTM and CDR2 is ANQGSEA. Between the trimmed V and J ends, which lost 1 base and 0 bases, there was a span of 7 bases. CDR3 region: CSVEAAVAKNIQYF. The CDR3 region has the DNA TGCAGCGTTGAAGCAGCCGTAGCCAAAAACATTCAGTACTTC.

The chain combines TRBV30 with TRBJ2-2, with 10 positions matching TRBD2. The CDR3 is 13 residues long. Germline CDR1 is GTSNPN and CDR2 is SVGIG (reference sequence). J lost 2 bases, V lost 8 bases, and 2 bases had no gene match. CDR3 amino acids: CALAGANTGELFF. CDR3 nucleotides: TGTGCCCTAGCGGGGGCTAACACCGGGGAGCTGTTTTTT. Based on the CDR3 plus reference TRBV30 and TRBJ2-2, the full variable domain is SQTIHQWPATLVQPVGSPLSLECTVEGTSNPNLYWYRQAAGRGLQLLFYSVGIGQISSEVPQNLSASRPQDRQFILSSKKLLLSDSGFYLCALAGANTGELFFGEGSRLTVL.

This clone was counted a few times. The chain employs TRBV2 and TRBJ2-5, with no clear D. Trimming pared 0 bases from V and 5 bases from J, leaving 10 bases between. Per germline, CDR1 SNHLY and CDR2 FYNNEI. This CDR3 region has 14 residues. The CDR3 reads CASSEAKTAETQYF. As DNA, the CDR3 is TGTGCCAGCAGTGAAGCCAAAACAGCGGAGACCCAGTACTTC.

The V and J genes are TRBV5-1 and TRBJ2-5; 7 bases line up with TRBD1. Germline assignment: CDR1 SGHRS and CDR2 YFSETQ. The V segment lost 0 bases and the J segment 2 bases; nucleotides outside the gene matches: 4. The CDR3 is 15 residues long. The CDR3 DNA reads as TGCGCCAGCAGCTTGGACGGCAGGGGGCAAGAGACCCAGTACTTC. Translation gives CASSLDGRGQETQYF.

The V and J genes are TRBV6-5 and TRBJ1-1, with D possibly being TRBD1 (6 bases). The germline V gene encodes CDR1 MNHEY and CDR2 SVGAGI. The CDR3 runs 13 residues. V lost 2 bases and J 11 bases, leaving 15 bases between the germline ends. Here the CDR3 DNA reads TGTGCCAGCAGTTACGCCCGGGACATCGATGCTTTCTTT. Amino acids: CASSYARDIDAFF.

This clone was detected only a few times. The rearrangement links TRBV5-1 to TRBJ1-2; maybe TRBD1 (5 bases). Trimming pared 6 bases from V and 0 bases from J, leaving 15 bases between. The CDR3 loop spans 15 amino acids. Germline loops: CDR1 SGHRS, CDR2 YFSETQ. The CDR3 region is CASTLTPGTNYGYTF. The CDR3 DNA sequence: TGCGCCAGCACCCTGACCCCAGGGACTAACTATGGCTACACCTTC.

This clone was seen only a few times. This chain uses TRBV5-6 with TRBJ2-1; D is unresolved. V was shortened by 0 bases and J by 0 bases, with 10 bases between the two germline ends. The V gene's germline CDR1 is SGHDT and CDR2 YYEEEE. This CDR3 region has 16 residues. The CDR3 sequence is CASSLVGESSYNEQFF. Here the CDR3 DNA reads TGTGCCAGCAGCTTGGTCGGTGAGAGCTCCTACAATGAGCAGTTCTTC.

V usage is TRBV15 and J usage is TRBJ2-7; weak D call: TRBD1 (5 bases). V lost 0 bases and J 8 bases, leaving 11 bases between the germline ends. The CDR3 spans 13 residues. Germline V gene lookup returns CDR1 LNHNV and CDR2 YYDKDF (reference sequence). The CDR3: CATSRDLAGQQYF. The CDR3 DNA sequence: TGTGCCACCAGCAGAGATCTGGCAGGGCAGCAGTACTTC.

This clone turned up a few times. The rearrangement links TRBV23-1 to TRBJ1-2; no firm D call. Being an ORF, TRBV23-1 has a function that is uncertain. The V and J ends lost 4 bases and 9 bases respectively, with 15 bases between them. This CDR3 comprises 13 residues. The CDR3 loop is CASSLAGLGRYTF. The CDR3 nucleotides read TGCGCCAGCAGTCTGGCAGGCCTCGGGCGCTACACCTTC.

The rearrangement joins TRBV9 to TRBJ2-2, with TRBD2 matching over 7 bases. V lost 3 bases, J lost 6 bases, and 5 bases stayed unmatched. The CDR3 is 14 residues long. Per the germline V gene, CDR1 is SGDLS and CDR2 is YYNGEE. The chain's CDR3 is CASSARLAAGELFF. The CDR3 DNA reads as TGTGCCAGCAGCGCAAGACTAGCCGCCGGGGAGCTGTTTTTT.